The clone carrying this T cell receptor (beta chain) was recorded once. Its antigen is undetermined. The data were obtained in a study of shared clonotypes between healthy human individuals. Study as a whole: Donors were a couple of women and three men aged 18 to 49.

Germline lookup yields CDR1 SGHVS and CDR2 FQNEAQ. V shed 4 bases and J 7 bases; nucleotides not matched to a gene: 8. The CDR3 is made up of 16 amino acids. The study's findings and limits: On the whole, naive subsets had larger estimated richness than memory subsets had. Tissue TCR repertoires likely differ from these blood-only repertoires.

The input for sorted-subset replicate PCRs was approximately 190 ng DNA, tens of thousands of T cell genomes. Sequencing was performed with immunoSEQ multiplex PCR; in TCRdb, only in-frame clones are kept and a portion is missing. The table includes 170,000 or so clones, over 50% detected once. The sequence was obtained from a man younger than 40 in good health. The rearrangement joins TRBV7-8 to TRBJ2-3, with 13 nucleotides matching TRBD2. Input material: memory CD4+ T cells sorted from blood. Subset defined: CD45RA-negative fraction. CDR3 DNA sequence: TGTGCCAGCAGCTCCGGAGTAGGGACTAGCGGGAATACGCAGTATTTT. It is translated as CASSSGVGTSGNTQYF.